This T cell receptor (beta chain) was retrieved from a study of technical replicates of blood from a handful of donors. Measured with immunoSEQ multiplex PCR; TCRdb has only the in-frame clones, and not every one. The sample includes 91,000 or so clones, 85% to 95% seen only once; the top ten take roughly 0.35%. CDR3 length: 16 residues. V was clipped by 0 bases and J by 7 bases; unmatched bases: 10. Germline lookup yields CDR1 LGHNA and CDR2 YSLEER. V usage is TRBV4-3 and J usage is TRBJ2-7; 9 positions match TRBD2. The sample was T cells isolated from PBMCs. This clonotype was sampled from a human donor in good health. CDR3 nucleotide sequence: TGCGCCAGCAGCCAAGAGGCGGCGGGAGGGCCGTATGAGCAGTACTTC. Translation: CASSQEAAGGPYEQYF.